The present T cell receptor beta chain was sequenced within a study of long-term antiretroviral therapy in people with HIV. As regards this clone: Antigen specificity is unknown.

At minimum, one pre-ART and two post-ART PBMC samples were obtained from each donor. Study-wide points: All time points showed a repertoire dominated by clones expanded before ART. Diversity measured after ART increased yet remained under transplant donor controls.

At survey level, the immunoSEQ assay was run in its v3.0 version. Profiling relied on immunoSEQ multiplex PCR, and the TCRdb table lists in-frame clones only, not all of them. The data contain around 36,000 clones, approximately 75% of them seen just once; the ten biggest clones take up roughly 3.5%. CDR1 is SEHNR and CDR2 is FQNEAQ in the germline V gene (reference sequence). The length of the CDR3 is 15 residues. The ends lost 0 bases at V and 3 bases at J; junction bases unmatched: 5. V is TRBV7-9 and J is TRBJ2-7; the match to TRBD2 covers 7 bases. The receptor was isolated from a man aged 50 or older with HIV. The input for sequencing was unsorted PBMCs, taken 3 years after starting antiretroviral therapy. The CDR3 region is CASSLAASGLYEQYF. CDR3 DNA sequence: TGTGCCAGCAGCTTAGCGGCTAGCGGACTCTACGAGCAGTACTTC.